These 6 T cell receptor beta chains were sequenced from one sample in a study of T-cell reconstitution after alpha-beta-depleted transplantation in children. Preparation of the TCRbeta library involved a method that used unique molecular identifiers. TCRdb reprocessed the PCR reads via MiXCR and lists one record per CDR3 protein. The repertoire holds around 190,000 distinct CDR3 sequences, with roughly 7% as singletons. Material: PBMCs, obtained before TCRalphabeta/CD19-depleted stem cell transplant. These receptor sequences come from a boy between 2 and 10 years old with acute lymphoblastic leukemia, due to receive a stem cell transplant.

This clonotype was observed at least ten times. The rearrangement links TRBV12-3 or TRBV12-4 to TRBJ2-7; maybe TRBD1 (6 bases). V lost 3 bases, J lost 5 bases, and 11 bases lay in between. The CDR3 spans 13 residues. The CDR3 DNA sequence: TGTGCCAGCAGTTTGGGACAAAGCCACGAGCAGTACTTC. This gives the protein CASSLGQSHEQYF.

The genes are TRBV7-2 and TRBJ2-7; tentatively, D is TRBD1 or TRBD2 (5 bases each). Trimming removed 5 bases from V and 4 bases from J, with 18 bases in between. The CDR3 runs to 15 residues. Germline values: CDR1 SGHTA, CDR2 FQGNSA. The CDR3 nucleotides are TGTGCCAGCAGCCGAGGGGCAAGTTTGGGTTACGAGCAGTACTTC. Protein product: CASSRGASLGYEQYF.

V gene TRBV27 combines with J gene TRBJ1-1; D is possibly TRBD1 (5 bases). This CDR3 is built from 14 residues. V was pared by 5 bases and J by 6 bases, with 16 bases between. Germline V gene data show CDR1 as MNHEY and CDR2 as SMNVEV (reference sequence). This chain's CDR3 is CASSLHRGGAEAFF. CDR3 DNA: TGTGCCAGCAGTCTGCATCGGGGCGGGGCTGAAGCTTTCTTT.

In this sample, this clonotype turned up many times. This chain joins TRBV7-2 and TRBJ2-2; no reliable D call. Trimming left V 5 bases short and J 4 bases short, with 8 bases between. The CDR3 is 13 amino acids. Germline CDR1 reads SGHTA; CDR2 reads FQGNSA. CDR3 region: CASSRTPTGELFF. The DNA of the CDR3 is TGTGCCAGCAGCCGAACTCCCACCGGGGAGCTGTTTTTT.

This clonotype has at least ten counts. J is TRBJ2-1 and V is TRBV18, with no clear D. The CDR3 has 11 amino acids. From germline, CDR1 is KGHSH and CDR2 LQKENI. V lost 4 bases to trimming and J lost 12 bases, with 10 bases between them. This CDR3 reads CASSRQRGQFF. CDR3 DNA sequence: TGTGCCAGCTCACGGCAGCGAGGGCAGTTCTTC.

Comment on this clonotype: Given a much more abundant clone one base away, this may be a read error. V and J are TRBV20-1 and TRBJ2-7, with D possibly TRBD2 on 6 matching bases. CDR1 DFQATT and CDR2 SNEGSKA come from the germline V gene (reference sequence). V was cut by 6 bases and J by 4 bases, with 31 bases left in between. The CDR3 consists of 18 residues. The CDR3 DNA follows: TGCAGTGCCCCGGACCGGACGGCGGAGGGAAGAAAGAAATACGAGCAGTACTTC. It translates to CSAPDRTAEGRKKYEQYF.